Described below is a single T cell receptor beta chain sequence and its context. Original processing methods: The assay estimated nucleated cells by amplifying reference gene primers. Libraries were prepared by immunoSEQ multiplex PCR; TCRdb keeps only in-frame clonotypes and omits some of them. V, J and clone size are those of that table, while D and trimming were read from the DNA. The sample records fewer than 250,000 clones, 84% being singletons. The data derive from a study of blood T cell repertoires in COVID-19. Across the whole study: COVID-19 samples, acute and convalescent, were from the United States, Italy and Spain. The cDNA or gDNA used as material had been derived from T cells, B-cell-depleted T cells, or PBMCs.

V lost 11 bases to trimming and J lost 6 bases, with 16 bases between them. The CDR3 has 13 amino acids. The germline gives CDR1 MNHEY, CDR2 SVGAGI. Sequenced material: peripheral blood. This clonotype was sampled from a man between 45 and 60 years old with acute or convalescent COVID-19. The chain links TRBV6-5 to TRBJ1-4; no firm D call. The CDR3 spells CAGKTWTDEKLFF. The CDR3 nucleotides read TGTGCCGGGAAGACATGGACTGATGAAAAACTGTTTTTT.